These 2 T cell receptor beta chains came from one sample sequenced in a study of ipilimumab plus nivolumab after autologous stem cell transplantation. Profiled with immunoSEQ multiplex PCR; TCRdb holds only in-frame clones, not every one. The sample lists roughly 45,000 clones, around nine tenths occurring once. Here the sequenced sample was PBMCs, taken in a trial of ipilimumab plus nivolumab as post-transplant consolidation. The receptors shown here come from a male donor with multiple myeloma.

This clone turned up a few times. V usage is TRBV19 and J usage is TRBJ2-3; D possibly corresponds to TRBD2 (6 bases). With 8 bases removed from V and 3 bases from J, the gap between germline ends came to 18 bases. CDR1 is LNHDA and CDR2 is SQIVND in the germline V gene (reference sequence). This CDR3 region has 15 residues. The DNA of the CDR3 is TGTGCCAGTGGACCAAGGAGGGCGCGAACAGATACGCAGTATTTT. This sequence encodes CASGPRRARTDTQYF.

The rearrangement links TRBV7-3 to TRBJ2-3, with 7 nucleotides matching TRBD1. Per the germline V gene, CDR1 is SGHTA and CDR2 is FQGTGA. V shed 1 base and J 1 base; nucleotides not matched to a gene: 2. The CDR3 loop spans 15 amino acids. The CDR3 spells CASSLSGQGTDTQYF. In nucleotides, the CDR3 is TGTGCCAGCAGCTTAAGCGGACAGGGCACAGATACGCAGTATTTT. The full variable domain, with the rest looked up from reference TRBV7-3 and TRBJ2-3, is GAGVSQTPSNKVTEKGKYVELRCDPISGHTALYWYRQSLGQGPEFLIYFQGTGAADDSGLPNDRFFAVRPEGSVSTLKIQRTERGDSAVYLCASSLSGQGTDTQYFGPGTRLTVL.